This T cell receptor beta chain was obtained from a study of blood T cell repertoires in COVID-19. Losses at the gene ends were 1 base for V and 6 bases for J; bases not matched to a gene: 7. The CDR3 loop spans 16 amino acids. CDR1 GTSNPN and CDR2 SVGIG come from the germline V gene (reference sequence). TCRdb's table, derived via immunoSEQ multiplex PCR, lists solely in-frame clones and lacks some. The data hold roughly 100,000 clones, with roughly 81% observed a single time. The chain carries TRBV30 and TRBJ1-5, with 12 nucleotides matching TRBD1. The sample consisted of peripheral blood. This sequence originates from a woman aged 70-85 years with acute or convalescent COVID-19. This chain's CDR3 is CAWSATGTGGFQPQHF. The CDR3 nucleotides read TGTGCCTGGAGTGCCACCGGGACAGGGGGCTTTCAGCCCCAGCATTTT. The whole variable domain, filled in from reference TRBV30 and TRBJ1-5, reads SQTIHQWPATLVQPVGSPLSLECTVEGTSNPNLYWYRQAAGRGLQLLFYSVGIGQISSEVPQNLSASRPQDRQFILSSKKLLLSDSGFYLCAWSATGTGGFQPQHFGDGTRLSIL.